The 24 T cell receptor beta chains given below trace back to one sample, sequenced in a study of post-analysis software for immune sequencing data. Study results and caveats: TRBV5-6, TRBV5-1 and TRBV20-1 belonged to a set of roughly 5 TRBV segments that were more frequent in patients than controls.

TCR beta cDNA libraries included unique molecular identifiers. TCRdb redid the calling of the PCR reads with MiXCR, one entry per CDR3 protein. The sample holds fewer than 850,000 distinct CDR3 sequences; 35% to 55% are singletons and the top ten take just under 5%. Their antigen targets remain unknown. The material sequenced was blood. These receptors were collected from a girl aged 5-17 years with multiple sclerosis.

The genes are TRBV29-1 and TRBJ1-1, with 8 nucleotides matching TRBD1. This CDR3 is 14 amino acids long. V dropped 3 bases and J dropped 8; count of bases not matched to a gene: 11. From germline, CDR1 is SQVTM and CDR2 ANQGSEA. CDR3 nucleotide sequence: TGCAGCGTTGAGTATATTATGGCAGGGGGCGAAGCTTTCTTT. Protein: CSVEYIMAGGEAFF.

The genes are TRBV20-1 and TRBJ2-5, with D perhaps matching TRBD1 or TRBD2 (5 bases each). Judging by the DNA end, TRBJ2-7 fits better; the J call may be wrong. There are 14 residues in the CDR3. Germline CDR1 reads DFQATT; CDR2 reads SNEGSKA (reference sequence). The CDR3, as DNA: TGCAGTGCTGGGTCGGGGCTACAGTACTACGAGCAGTACTTC. Translated, it gives CSAGSGLQYYEQYF.

This sequence joins TRBV6-1 and TRBJ1-6, with D possibly being TRBD1 (6 bases). Trimming removed 2 bases at V and 10 bases at J, with 12 bases between. This CDR3 has 14 amino acids. Germline values: CDR1 MNHNS, CDR2 SASEGT. The DNA for the CDR3 is TGTGCCAGCAGTGAACGACAGGAGGAGTCACCCCTCCACTTT. It specifies CASSERQEESPLHF.

The CDR3 sequence: CASSLFDSRGYEQYF. The CDR3 coding sequence is TGTGCCAGCAGTTTATTTGACTCCCGAGGGTACGAGCAGTACTTC. V is TRBV28 and J is TRBJ2-7, with a possible D match to TRBD2 (5 bases). V was shortened by 1 base and J by 4 bases, with 14 bases between the two germline ends. The CDR3 spans 15 residues. CDR1 is MDHEN, CDR2 SYDVKM, per germline.

This chain uses TRBV7-6 with TRBJ2-7, with D uncertain. The V gene lost 2 bases and the J gene lost 3 bases, with 14 bases spanning the gap. The germline V gene encodes CDR1 SGHVS and CDR2 FNYEAQ. CDR3 length equals 15 residues. The CDR3 sequence is CASSLTFTAYYEQYF. CDR3 sequence (DNA): TGTGCCAGCAGCTTAACGTTTACAGCTTACTACGAGCAGTACTTC. Full variable domain (rest looked up from reference TRBV7-6 and TRBJ2-7): GAGVSQSPRYKVTKRGQDVALRCDPISGHVSLYWYRQALGQGPEFLTYFNYEAQQDKSGLPNDRFSAERPEGSISTLTIQRTEQRDSAMYRCASSLTFTAYYEQYFGPGTRLTVT.

A few counts support this clonotype. CDR3 in amino acids: CASSVGSGAHYEQYF. CDR3 nucleotide sequence: TGTGCCAGCAGCGTAGGATCCGGGGCCCACTACGAGCAGTACTTC. The chain uses TRBV9 and TRBJ2-7, with D perhaps being TRBD1 or TRBD2 (5 bases each). The CDR3 spans 15 residues. Germline V lookup: CDR1 SGDLS, CDR2 YYNGEE. The V and J ends lost 0 bases and 3 bases respectively, with 13 bases between them.

V gene TRBV7-8 combines with J gene TRBJ2-1; 11 bases align to TRBD2. CDR1 and CDR2 (germline): SGHVS, FQNEAQ. The CDR3 sequence is 16 residues long. J lost 12 bases, V lost 5 bases, and 15 bases had no gene match. CDR3 nucleotide sequence: TGTGCCAGCAGCCCACGAACTAGCGGGAGTGTTTCTGGGCAGTTCTTC. Translating it yields CASSPRTSGSVSGQFF.

The genes are TRBV6-2 or TRBV6-3 and TRBJ2-1; 7 nucleotides agree with TRBD2. The J call is in doubt because the DNA end fits TRBJ2-7 better. There are 14 residues in the CDR3. CDR1 and CDR2 (germline): MNHEY, SVGEGT. The DNA for the CDR3 is TGTGCCAGCAGACAAAGCGGGATATACAATGAGCAGTACTTC. It yields the protein CASRQSGIYNEQYF.

The chain combines TRBV7-2 with TRBJ2-7, with D tentatively TRBD1 (5 bases). Germline values: CDR1 SGHTA, CDR2 FQGNSA. This CDR3 spans 12 amino acids. Trimming pared 5 bases from V and 12 bases from J, leaving 17 bases between. The CDR3 here is CASSPQGETGYF. The CDR3 nucleotides are TGTGCCAGCAGCCCCCAAGGGGAAACAGGGTACTTC.

The V call is TRBV7-8, the J call TRBJ2-5; the D gene is possibly TRBD1 (5 bases). CDR3 length equals 16 residues. Deletions cut 0 bases from V and 2 bases from J, with 13 bases between. Per germline, CDR1 SGHVS and CDR2 FQNEAQ. Here the CDR3 DNA reads TGTGCCAGCAGCTTAGCGGGGCAGCACGGACAAGAGACCCAGTACTTC. This sequence encodes CASSLAGQHGQETQYF.

The chain is built from TRBV20-1 and TRBJ2-3; perhaps TRBD2 as D (6 bases). Trimming cost V 7 bases and J 2 bases, with 13 bases left between them. The CDR3 extends over 13 amino acids. Per the germline V gene, CDR1 is DFQATT and CDR2 is SNEGSKA (reference sequence). CDR3 protein: CSGYSGLTDTQYF. The CDR3 DNA reads TGCAGTGGTTATAGCGGCCTCACAGATACGCAGTATTTT.

The V call is TRBV20-1, the J call TRBJ1-2, with a weak D call TRBD1 (5 bases). The ends were cut back, 0 bases at V and 0 bases at J, with 11 bases in the middle. The CDR3 length is 15 residues. Germline V gives CDR1 DFQATT, CDR2 SNEGSKA (reference sequence). CDR3 sequence: CSARDGRDPNYGYTF. For the CDR3, the DNA is TGCAGTGCTAGAGATGGGAGGGACCCTAACTATGGCTACACCTTC.

This clonotype was seen a few times. The chain joins TRBV12-3 or TRBV12-4 to TRBJ2-2; 11 bases agree with TRBD2. CDR3 length: 15 amino acids. V shed 2 bases, J shed 4 bases, and the junction held 0 bases outside the gene matches. The CDR3 region is CASSLLAGGTGELFF. CDR3 in DNA: TGTGCCAGCAGTTTACTAGCGGGAGGCACCGGGGAGCTGTTTTTT.

This clonotype was picked up a small number of times. The chain has TRBV15 and TRBJ1-3; 7 bases line up with TRBD1. This CDR3 has 16 amino acids. CDR1 is LNHNV, CDR2 YYDKDF, per germline (reference sequence). The V and J ends lost 5 bases and 2 bases, in that order; junction bases with no gene match: 9. This CDR3 reads CATSRNRGRAGNTIYF. CDR3 DNA sequence: TGTGCCACCAGCCGCAACAGGGGAAGAGCTGGAAACACCATATATTTT. The full variable domain, completed using reference TRBV15 and TRBJ1-3, is DAMVIQNPRYQVTQFGKPVTLSCSQTLNHNVMYWYQQKSSQAPKLLFHYYDKDFNNEADTPDNFQSRRPNTSFCFLDIRSPGLGDTAMYLCATSRNRGRAGNTIYFGEGSWLTVV.

This clonotype came up many times. The CDR3 DNA follows: TGCGCCAGCAGCTTGGCCCCGACTAGCGGGAGCGTCTCCTACGAGCAGTACTTC. Its translation is CASSLAPTSGSVSYEQYF. The genes are TRBV5-1 and TRBJ2-7; TRBD2 aligns across 12 bases. The V gene's germline CDR1 is SGHRS and CDR2 YFSETQ. The CDR3 has 18 residues. Germline trimming cut 0 bases from V and 0 bases from J; bases unmatched to any gene: 7.

This clonotype has only a few counts. The rearrangement links TRBV5-5 to TRBJ2-1; TRBD2 agrees at 8 bases. J gave up 7 bases and V 4 bases, and 13 bases lay outside the gene matches. The CDR3 covers 16 residues. CDR1 is SGHKS and CDR2 is YYEKEE in the germline V gene (reference sequence). The chain's CDR3 is CASSPGSGTRANEQFF. The CDR3 bases are TGTGCCAGCAGCCCAGGGTCCGGGACTAGGGCGAATGAGCAGTTCTTC.

This sequence joins TRBV13 and TRBJ2-3, with a tentative D call TRBD1 (6 bases). The CDR3 is 17 residues long. From germline, CDR1 is PRHDT and CDR2 FYEKMQ (reference sequence). Trimming took 2 bases from V and 2 from J, leaving 17 bases between them. In DNA form, the CDR3 reads TGTGCCAGCAGCTTAAGCTTGTGGAGGACAGACACAGATACGCAGTATTTT. It specifies CASSLSLWRTDTDTQYF.

The chain joins TRBV9 to TRBJ2-5; 7 nucleotides match TRBD1. The V gene's germline CDR1 is SGDLS and CDR2 YYNGEE. The V and J ends lost 4 bases and 4 bases, in that order; junction bases with no gene match: 13. The CDR3 has 16 amino acids. The DNA of the CDR3 is TGTGCCAGCAGCCCGAGATCCTCGACAGGGATAGAGACCCAGTACTTC. The encoded protein is CASSPRSSTGIETQYF. Full variable domain (outside the CDR3, taken from reference TRBV9 and TRBJ2-5): DSGVTQTPKHLITATGQRVTLRCSPRSGDLSVYWYQQSLDQGLQFLIQYYNGEERAKGNILERFSAQQFPDLHSELNLSSLELGDSALYFCASSPRSSTGIETQYFGPGTRLLVL.

This clonotype was picked up many times. V usage is TRBV12-3 or TRBV12-4 and J usage is TRBJ2-5; D uncertain. Trimming stripped 6 bases from V and 4 bases from J, with 12 bases between. This CDR3 comprises 13 residues. CDR3 coding DNA: TGTGCCAGCAGCTTGGCGGCAGGAGAGACCCAGTACTTC. As protein: CASSLAAGETQYF.

The chain employs TRBV12-3 or TRBV12-4 and TRBJ2-1; a weak D match, TRBD2 (5 bases). Trimming took 3 bases from V and 0 from J, leaving 12 bases between them. This CDR3 region has 16 residues. As DNA, the CDR3 is TGTGCCAGCAGTTTCTTGCTAGCAGCCTCCTACAATGAGCAGTTCTTC. Translation gives CASSFLLAASYNEQFF.

The chain carries TRBV6-5 and TRBJ2-7; D not certain. The CDR3 is 14 amino acids. The V and J ends lost 2 bases and 4 bases respectively, with 12 bases between them. CDR1 and CDR2 (germline): MNHEY, SVGAGI. DNA for the CDR3: TGTGCCAGCAGTTACGGCTCCGACGGATACGAGCAGTACTTC. Its protein is CASSYGSDGYEQYF.

V and J are TRBV6-2 or TRBV6-3 and TRBJ1-2, with no clear D. Per germline, CDR1 MNHEY and CDR2 SVGEGT. The CDR3 loop spans 14 amino acids. The germline V and J ends were trimmed by 2 bases and 1 base, with 8 bases remaining between them. The CDR3 reads CASSYDRNNYGYTF. The DNA of the CDR3 is TGTGCCAGCAGTTACGACCGGAATAACTATGGCTACACCTTC.

The gene calls are TRBV27 and TRBJ1-4; D is unresolved. Trimming cost V 4 bases and J 6 bases, with 12 bases left between them. CDR3 length equals 14 residues. Germline CDR1 and CDR2: MNHEY and SMNVEV (reference sequence). In DNA, the CDR3 is TGTGCCAGCAGTTCACAGAGGAGGGATGAAAAACTGTTTTTT. Protein product: CASSSQRRDEKLFF.

This chain joins TRBV12-3 or TRBV12-4 and TRBJ2-1; perhaps TRBD2 as D (6 bases). Trimming took 3 bases from V and 0 from J, leaving 12 bases between them. This CDR3 spans 16 amino acids. In DNA form, the CDR3 reads TGTGCCAGCAGTTTCGATCGGGGGAGCTCCTACAATGAGCAGTTCTTC. It is translated as CASSFDRGSSYNEQFF.